This T cell receptor (beta chain) comes out of a study of T cell repertoires in cytomegalovirus infection. Overall study context: Carrying CMV and the relevant HLA type showed in public TCR beta signatures. Study-wide results and limits: People with CMV and the relevant HLA were identified by cumulative public TCR beta family frequency. Dominant in the ex vivo response were TCR beta clonotypes restricted by HLA-C and specific for CMV.

MiXCR was run by TCRdb on the reads, yielding one entry per CDR3 protein. This table has 200,000 to 300,000 distinct CDR3 sequences, 6.5% appearing once. This CDR3 is 15 amino acids long. The germline V and J ends were trimmed by 6 bases and 4 bases, with 16 bases remaining between them. Germline CDR1 reads MDHEN; CDR2 reads SYDVKM. Many counts were recorded for this clonotype. Its antigen is unknown. This TCR was recovered from a human donor in good health (CMV status not recorded). Some clones in this sample may be carry-over from other donors' samples. Sequencing used PBMCs. The chain couples TRBV28 to TRBJ2-1; possibly TRBD2 for D (6 bases). CDR3 amino acids: CASRSGLNIYNEQFF. DNA for the CDR3: TGTGCCAGCAGATCGGGACTCAACATATACAATGAGCAGTTCTTC.